Presented here are 29 T cell receptor beta chains from one specimen sequenced in a study of T cell responses to AZD1222 COVID-19 vaccine. Profiling relied on immunoSEQ multiplex PCR, and the TCRdb table lists in-frame clones only, not all of them. Here the sample spans about 150,000 clones, roughly 92% being singletons. The input for sequencing was peripheral blood, taken on day 0 of AZD1222 vaccination. The source is an adult in good health.

The rearrangement uses TRBV6-5 and TRBJ2-1, with 16 bases that match TRBD2. The CDR3 consists of 14 residues. With 11 bases clipped from V and 8 bases from J, the junction kept 6 bases outside the gene matches. Per germline, CDR1 MNHEY and CDR2 SVGAGI. The CDR3 DNA is TGTGCCGCCGGGACTAGCGGGGGGGCCGATGAGCAGTTCTTC. It specifies CAAGTSGGADEQFF.

The rearrangement uses TRBV5-6 and TRBJ1-4, with TRBD1 identical over 7 bases. The CDR3 is 14 residues long. Germline V gene sequence: CDR1 SGHDT, CDR2 YYEEEE. The ends lost 7 bases at V and 6 bases at J; junction bases unmatched: 9. The DNA for the CDR3 is TGTGCCAGCCAGGGGGAAGAGGGGGATGAAAAACTGTTTTTT. It specifies CASQGEEGDEKLFF.

J is TRBJ1-4 and V is TRBV28; no clear D. CDR1 is MDHEN, CDR2 SYDVKM, per germline. Trimming stripped 2 bases from V and 0 bases from J, with 7 bases between. The CDR3 contains 15 residues. CDR3: CASSLLRPTNEKLFF. The CDR3 DNA reads TGTGCCAGCAGTTTACTTCGGCCAACTAATGAAAAACTGTTTTTT. Together with reference TRBV28 and TRBJ1-4, the CDR3 gives the full variable domain: DVKVTQSSRYLVKRTGEKVFLECVQDMDHENMFWYRQDPGLGLRLIYFSYDVKMKEKGDIPEGYSVSREKKERFSLILESASTNQTSMYLCASSLLRPTNEKLFFGSGTQLSVL.

The V gene is TRBV4-1, the J gene TRBJ2-2; 7 nucleotides line up with TRBD1. The length of the CDR3 is 14 residues. Trimming at V came to 5 bases and at J to 6 bases, leaving 6 bases not matched to a gene. CDR1 is MGHRA and CDR2 is YSYEKL in the germline V gene. CDR3 in DNA: TGCGCCAGCAGCACCTACCAGGGGGCCGGGGAGCTGTTTTTT. This gives the protein CASSTYQGAGELFF.

The V and J genes are TRBV4-1 and TRBJ1-3; 7 bases agree with TRBD1. V was pared by 4 bases and J by 0 bases, with 6 bases of the junction left unmatched. The CDR3 consists of 16 residues. Germline lookup yields CDR1 MGHRA and CDR2 YSYEKL. The chain's CDR3 is CASSPGGQPSGNTIYF. In nucleotides, the CDR3 is TGCGCCAGCAGCCCGGGGGGACAGCCCTCTGGAAACACCATATATTTT.

This clone was detected once. The chain links TRBV28 to TRBJ1-1; a weak D match, TRBD1 (6 bases). The CDR3 runs to 14 residues. The ends were cut back, 5 bases at V and 4 bases at J, with 14 bases in the middle. The germline gives CDR1 MDHEN, CDR2 SYDVKM. The DNA of the CDR3 is TGTGCCAGCAGTAAAGGGGGTGGGGGCACTGAAGCTTTCTTT. As protein: CASSKGGGGTEAFF.

The rearrangement uses TRBV7-9 and TRBJ1-1; maybe TRBD1 (5 bases). The CDR3 loop spans 15 amino acids. In germline, CDR1 is SEHNR, CDR2 FQNEAQ (reference sequence). V lost 4 bases and J 2 bases, leaving 14 bases between the germline ends. CDR3 loop: CASSSGWGDNTEAFF. CDR3 in DNA: TGTGCCAGCAGCTCCGGGTGGGGGGATAACACTGAAGCTTTCTTT.

V and J are TRBV5-6 and TRBJ2-2; tentatively, D is TRBD1 (5 bases). The CDR3 totals 15 residues. Germline values: CDR1 SGHDT, CDR2 YYEEEE. The V end was cut by 7 bases, the J end by 6 bases, with 19 bases between. Here the CDR3 reads CASRYLTGRAGELFF. The CDR3 DNA sequence: TGTGCCAGCCGCTATCTCACAGGACGAGCCGGGGAGCTGTTTTTT.

The J gene is TRBJ1-1, the V gene TRBV5-8; unclear D gene. Germline CDR1 is SGHTS and CDR2 is YDEGEE. The CDR3 loop spans 15 amino acids. The V end was cut by 4 bases, the J end by 1 base, with 14 bases between. CDR3: CASSPHGTGNTEAFF. The CDR3 nucleotides read TGTGCCAGCAGCCCCCACGGAACGGGGAACACTGAAGCTTTCTTT.

The chain joins TRBV7-9 to TRBJ1-5; D ambiguous. The CDR3 runs to 13 residues. With 5 bases removed from V and 6 bases from J, the gap between germline ends came to 11 bases. CDR1 and CDR2 from the germline V gene are SEHNR and FQNEAQ (reference sequence). This chain's CDR3 is CASSRFSGQPQHF. The CDR3, as DNA: TGTGCCAGCAGCAGATTCTCGGGTCAGCCCCAGCATTTT.

This chain joins TRBV20-1 and TRBJ1-1; D not resolved. The germline CDR1 and CDR2 sequences are DFQATT and SNEGSKA (reference sequence). V gave up 3 bases and J gave up 5 bases, with 16 bases separating them. The CDR3 runs 14 residues. The CDR3 here is CSASCRARGTEAFF. CDR3 DNA: TGCAGTGCTAGTTGCCGGGCGAGAGGAACTGAAGCTTTCTTT.

This chain joins TRBV6-1 and TRBJ1-3; D unresolved. The CDR3 has 15 residues. Trimming shortened V by 1 base and J by 0 bases, and 7 bases separated the two germline ends. Germline V gene sequence: CDR1 MNHNS, CDR2 SASEGT. The CDR3 reads CASSEGSTSGNTIYF. In DNA, the CDR3 is TGTGCCAGCAGTGAAGGTAGTACCTCTGGAAACACCATATATTTT.

The chain has TRBV29-1 and TRBJ2-2; 8 bases match TRBD2. V shed 4 bases and J 4 bases; nucleotides not matched to a gene: 2. CDR3 length: 13 amino acids. The germline gives CDR1 SQVTM, CDR2 ANQGSEA. This CDR3 is CSVAGGATGELFF. DNA of the CDR3: TGCAGCGTTGCGGGGGGGGCCACCGGGGAGCTGTTTTTT.

The chain has TRBV3-1 (or the pseudogene TRBV3-2) and TRBJ1-3; 9 nucleotides line up with TRBD1. CDR3 size: 16 residues. Trimming cost V 3 bases and J 4 bases; bases outside gene matches: 7. Germline V gene sequence: CDR1 LGHDT, CDR2 YNNKEL (reference sequence). CDR3 in amino acids: CASSQDMTGGGNTIYF. The CDR3 region has the DNA TGTGCCAGCAGCCAGGATATGACAGGGGGGGGAAACACCATATATTTT.

This chain connects TRBV5-4 to TRBJ2-7; 14 bases match TRBD2. Germline CDR1 is SGHNT and CDR2 is YYREEE (reference sequence). Trimming cost V 4 bases and J 6 bases; bases outside gene matches: 6. The CDR3 has 15 residues. CDR3 amino acids: CASSRGLAGAGEQYF. The CDR3, as DNA: TGTGCCAGCAGCAGGGGACTAGCGGGAGCGGGCGAGCAGTACTTC. Full variable domain (remainder filled in from reference TRBV5-4 and TRBJ2-7): ETGVTQSPTHLIKTRGQQVTLRCSSQSGHNTVSWYQQALGQGPQFIFQYYREEENGRGNFPPRFSGLQFPNYSSELNVNALELDDSALYLCASSRGLAGAGEQYFGPGTRLTVT.

The chain uses TRBV30 and TRBJ1-2; a weak D match, TRBD1 (6 bases). Germline V gene data show CDR1 as GTSNPN and CDR2 as SVGIG (reference sequence). Trimming took 7 bases from V and 4 from J, leaving 16 bases between them. The CDR3 contains 13 residues. The CDR3 nucleotides read TGTGCCTCTGAAGGGGGGGGCGCCTATGGCTACACCTTC. The encoded protein is CASEGGGAYGYTF.

The chain recombines TRBV7-3 with TRBJ1-1; D not resolved. There are 13 residues in the CDR3. V gave up 2 bases and J gave up 1 base, with 5 bases separating them. The germline V gene encodes CDR1 SGHTA and CDR2 FQGTGA. The CDR3 coding sequence is TGTGCCAGCAGCTTAGCGGCGAACACTGAAGCTTTCTTT. It is translated as CASSLAANTEAFF.

CDR3 nucleotide sequence: TGTGCCAGCAGCTCGGGACAGCGTAGCGAAAAACTGTTTTTT. The encoded protein is CASSSGQRSEKLFF. The V gene is TRBV5-6, the J gene TRBJ1-4, with 7 bases matching TRBD1. The V gene end was trimmed by 3 bases and the J gene end by 8 bases; junction bases not matched to a gene: 7. There are 14 residues in the CDR3. Germline V gene data show CDR1 as SGHDT and CDR2 as YYEEEE.

The V and J genes are TRBV6-5 and TRBJ2-7; D gene ambiguous. The V gene's germline CDR1 is MNHEY and CDR2 SVGAGI. This CDR3 region has 14 residues. V lost 8 bases to trimming and J lost 2 bases, with 16 bases between them. CDR3 sequence (DNA): TGTGCCAGCCTTATCCCTAACTCTGCCTACGAGCAGTACTTC. Its translation: CASLIPNSAYEQYF.

The rearrangement uses TRBV6-5 and TRBJ2-7, with 8 nucleotides matching TRBD1. Per the germline V gene, CDR1 is MNHEY and CDR2 is SVGAGI. This CDR3 region has 15 residues. V was clipped by 2 bases and J by 3 bases; unmatched bases: 6. CDR3 sequence: CASSYRQGIGYEQYF. CDR3 in DNA: TGTGCCAGCAGTTACAGACAGGGGATCGGCTACGAGCAGTACTTC.

As concerns this clone: A read error may produce the germline difference seen at one junction end. The rearrangement joins TRBV7-7 to TRBJ1-1; D ambiguous. CDR3 length: 13 residues. Per germline, CDR1 SSHAT and CDR2 FNYEAQ (reference sequence). CDR3 amino acids: CASSLVTGTEAFF. CDR3 coding DNA: TGTGCTAGCAGCTTAGTTACGGGAACTGAAGCTTTCTTT.

The DNA of the CDR3 is TGTGCCAGCAGCCCCGGGGAACAGGGTCAGGGTGAAAAACTGTTTTTT. This encodes CASSPGEQGQGEKLFF. The rearrangement joins TRBV4-2 to TRBJ1-4, with a possible D match to TRBD1 (6 bases). CDR1 and CDR2 (germline): LGHNA, YNFKEQ. Between the trimmed V and J ends, which lost 4 bases and 7 bases, there was a span of 19 bases. The CDR3 spans 16 residues.

This rearrangement joins TRBV20-1 to TRBJ1-2, with D unclear. This CDR3 has 11 residues. Germline-derived CDR1 and CDR2 are DFQATT and SNEGSKA (reference sequence). V was cut by 0 bases and J by 7 bases, with 6 bases left in between. In DNA, the CDR3 is TGCAGTGCTAGAGACGTGGGTGGCTACACCTTC. Its translation: CSARDVGGYTF.

The rearrangement links TRBV6-6 to TRBJ2-7; the D gene is possibly TRBD1 (6 bases). There are 14 residues in the CDR3. V was cut by 6 bases and J by 5 bases, with 17 bases left in between. CDR1 is MNHNY and CDR2 is SVGAGI in the germline V gene (reference sequence). CDR3 sequence reads: CASSWGLGADEQYF. CDR3 nucleotide sequence: TGTGCCAGCAGCTGGGGGTTGGGGGCCGACGAGCAGTACTTC.

CDR3 region: CASSPPVAGPSYNEQFF. CDR3 nucleotides: TGTGCCAGCTCACCACCGGTGGCGGGACCATCCTACAATGAGCAGTTCTTC. The chain recombines TRBV18 with TRBJ2-1; maybe TRBD2 (6 bases). Germline assignment: CDR1 KGHSH and CDR2 LQKENI. The V gene lost 0 bases and the J gene lost 1 base, with 13 bases spanning the gap. CDR3 length: 17 amino acids. Using reference TRBV18 and TRBJ2-1 for the parts outside the CDR3, the full variable domain is NAGVMQNPRHLVRRRGQEARLRCSPMKGHSHVYWYRQLPEEGLKFMVYLQKENIIDESGMPKERFSAEFPKEGPSILRIQQVVRGDSAAYFCASSPPVAGPSYNEQFFGPGTRLTVL.

The V and J genes are TRBV19 and TRBJ1-2, with a weak D call TRBD1 (6 bases). The germline gives CDR1 LNHDA, CDR2 SQIVND (reference sequence). Trimming took off 3 bases at V and 7 bases at J, with 21 bases between the two ends. The CDR3 is 16 amino acids. The CDR3 nucleotides are TGTGCCAGTAGTATCCCGGGAGGGGGGCGCGGCGGTGGCTACACCTTC. This gives the protein CASSIPGGGRGGGYTF.

This rearrangement joins TRBV5-5 to TRBJ1-2; tentatively, D is TRBD1 (5 bases). CDR1 is SGHKS and CDR2 is YYEKEE in the germline V gene (reference sequence). Trimming took 0 bases from V and 5 from J, leaving 11 bases between them. The CDR3 extends over 14 amino acids. CDR3 protein: CASSLEEGRYGYTF. For the CDR3, the DNA is TGTGCCAGCAGCTTGGAAGAGGGGCGATATGGCTACACCTTC.

The chain joins TRBV6-1 to TRBJ2-7, with a possible D match to TRBD2 (6 bases). Germline lookup yields CDR1 MNHNS and CDR2 SASEGT. V was shortened by 7 bases and J by 6 bases, with 16 bases between the two germline ends. CDR3 length: 13 amino acids. In nucleotides, the CDR3 is TGTGCCAGCACCGCTACGCCTAGCGTCGAGCAGTACTTC. It translates to CASTATPSVEQYF.

This chain connects TRBV3-1 (or the pseudogene TRBV3-2) to TRBJ1-4; D gene uncertain. Germline V lookup: CDR1 LGHDT, CDR2 YNNKEL (reference sequence). Trimming removed 0 bases at V and 11 bases at J, with 22 bases between. The CDR3 spans 17 residues. CDR3 in amino acids: CASSQEGSRTGRGKLFF. CDR3 in DNA: TGTGCCAGCAGCCAAGAAGGGTCGCGAACGGGGAGAGGGAAACTGTTTTTT.